This TCR beta chain was documented in a study of response to subunit inactivated influenza vaccine. The trim removed 5 bases at V and 2 bases at J, leaving 8 bases unmatched. This CDR3 contains 15 residues. TCRdb used MiXCR to reprocess the RT-PCR reads, holding one entry per CDR3 protein. The sample contains approximately 700,000 distinct CDR3 sequences, around 13% of which appear only once. This clonotype was counted a few times. Antigen unknown. Points from the study as a whole: Authors proposed each seasonal influenza vaccination draws in few new T cells.

This chain links TRBV12-3 or TRBV12-4 with TRBJ1-1; TRBD1 matches at 7 bases. This clonotype was sampled from a man aged 50-60 years who received an inactivated influenza vaccine. This material consisted of PBMCs from blood, taken around two weeks before vaccination. CDR3 loop: CASSLHHRGNTEAFF. The DNA of the CDR3 is TGTGCCAGCAGTCTCCATCACAGGGGTAACACTGAAGCTTTCTTT.